The 10 T cell receptor beta chains below come from one sample, sequenced in a study of T cell changes during pregnancy in multiple sclerosis. Using immunoSEQ multiplex PCR, the repertoire was profiled, and TCRdb retains in-frame clones only, with some absent. Of about 28,000 clones in the sample, roughly 94% were seen once. This sample comprised peripheral blood, obtained in the first trimester of pregnancy. These receptor sequences come from a female donor in good health, enrolled as a control in a pregnancy study.

This clone was detected only once. V usage is TRBV6-5 and J usage is TRBJ1-2; TRBD1 aligns across 7 bases. The CDR3 has 13 amino acids. Germline CDR1 MNHEY, CDR2 SVGAGI. The V segment lost 5 bases and the J segment 8 bases; nucleotides outside the gene matches: 8. The CDR3 coding sequence is TGTGCCAGCAGTCAACAGGGGTTAAAGGGCTACACCTTC. It translates to CASSQQGLKGYTF.

V and J are TRBV12-5 and TRBJ1-5, with 7 bases that match TRBD1. The junction had 8 bases not matched to a gene; V was cut back by 2 bases and J by 1 base. The germline gives CDR1 LGHNT, CDR2 FRNRAP. CDR3 length: 17 residues. CDR3: CASGLLLPGQSNQPQHF. Here the CDR3 DNA reads TGTGCTAGTGGTTTGCTACTTCCGGGACAGAGCAATCAGCCCCAGCATTTT. The variable domain in full, with the rest retrieved from reference TRBV12-5 and TRBJ1-5, is DARVTQTPRHKVTEMGQEVTMRCQPILGHNTVFWYRQTMMQGLELLAYFRNRAPLDDSGMPKDRFSAEMPDATLATLKIQPSEPRDSAVYFCASGLLLPGQSNQPQHFGDGTRLSIL.

J is TRBJ1-2 and V is TRBV19; D possibly corresponds to TRBD1 (5 bases). The length of the CDR3 is 13 residues. Germline V gene data show CDR1 as LNHDA and CDR2 as SQIVND (reference sequence). The germline V and J ends were trimmed by 3 bases and 6 bases, with 11 bases remaining between them. The DNA for the CDR3 is TGTGCCAGTAGTATTAATCGGGGGGATGGCTACACCTTC. This encodes CASSINRGDGYTF. Drawing the rest from reference TRBV19 and TRBJ1-2, the complete variable domain is DGGITQSPKYLFRKEGQNVTLSCEQNLNHDAMYWYRQDPGQGLRLIYYSQIVNDFQKGDIAEGYSVSREKKESFPLTVTSAQKNPTAFYLCASSINRGDGYTFGSGTRLTVV.

A single count supports this clone. The chain uses TRBV6-5 and TRBJ2-2; D is possibly TRBD1 (6 bases). Trimming cost V 7 bases and J 2 bases, with 14 bases left between them. CDR1 is MNHEY and CDR2 is SVGAGI in the germline V gene. CDR3 length: 15 amino acids. The CDR3 nucleotides are TGTGCCAGCATCCAAGGGGACACTAACACCGGGGAGCTGTTTTTT. The encoded protein is CASIQGDTNTGELFF.

The J gene is TRBJ2-1, the V gene TRBV27; D is possibly TRBD1 (6 bases). CDR3 length: 14 residues. V lost 4 bases to trimming and J lost 2 bases, with 9 bases between them. Germline V gene lookup returns CDR1 MNHEY and CDR2 SMNVEV (reference sequence). This CDR3 is CASSSRGTYNEQFF. CDR3 coding DNA: TGTGCCAGCAGTTCAAGGGGGACCTACAATGAGCAGTTCTTC.

The chain is built from TRBV19 and TRBJ1-1; weak D call: TRBD1 (6 bases). This CDR3 has 15 amino acids. V was shortened by 5 bases and J by 3 bases, with 16 bases between the two germline ends. Germline assignment: CDR1 LNHDA and CDR2 SQIVND (reference sequence). The CDR3 sequence is CASSPRGGAYTEAFF. The CDR3, as DNA: TGTGCCAGTAGTCCTCGAGGGGGGGCGTACACTGAAGCTTTCTTT.

The rearrangement uses TRBV27 and TRBJ2-3; the match to TRBD2 covers 9 bases. J lost 2 bases, V lost 3 bases, and 6 bases had no gene match. Germline V gene sequence: CDR1 MNHEY, CDR2 SMNVEV (reference sequence). The CDR3 is 16 amino acids. Here the CDR3 reads CASSFLASGTTDTQYF. In DNA, the CDR3 is TGTGCCAGCAGTTTTTTAGCTAGCGGGACCACAGATACGCAGTATTTT.

The J gene is TRBJ2-7, the V gene TRBV7-2; no clear D. The CDR3 has 13 residues. Germline CDR1 SGHTA, CDR2 FQGNSA. Trimming shortened V by 3 bases and J by 5 bases, and 11 bases separated the two germline ends. The CDR3 DNA reads TGTGCCAGCAGCTTTCTCACTCTTGACGAGCAGTACTTC. Residues: CASSFLTLDEQYF.

The chain links TRBV11-2 to TRBJ2-1, with TRBD2 matching 14 bases. The trim removed 0 bases at V and 7 bases at J, leaving 11 bases unmatched. The germline V gene encodes CDR1 SGHAT and CDR2 FQNNGV. CDR3 length equals 19 residues. DNA for the CDR3: TGTGCCAGCAGCTTAGACTCGCGACTAGCGGGGGGGCCTATAAATGAGCAGTTCTTC. As protein: CASSLDSRLAGGPINEQFF.

V and J are TRBV5-1 and TRBJ2-7; the match to TRBD1 covers 8 bases. CDR1 and CDR2 (germline): SGHRS, YFSETQ. CDR3 length equals 15 residues. With 2 bases clipped from V and 5 bases from J, the junction kept 9 bases outside the gene matches. CDR3 sequence (DNA): TGCGCCAGCAGCTTAGGACAGGGCAGCCCCCACGAGCAGTACTTC. It encodes CASSLGQGSPHEQYF.